The 6 T cell receptor beta chains given below trace back to one sample, sequenced in a study of CD8 T cells in ankylosing spondylitis. Study-level results: It appeared that ankylosing spondylitis blood was characterized by a TCR beta motif of about eight highly homologous variants.

One entry per CDR3 protein results from TCRdb running MiXCR on the 5' RACE reads. The top ten hold around 20% of the sample, which has under 850,000 distinct CDR3 sequences, 15% to 20% seen once. Antigens for these TCRs are unknown. The sequencing sample was made of blood, either unsorted or a sorted T cell fraction (not recorded which). The receptor source for this set is a male donor with ankylosing spondylitis.

A few counts support this clonotype. This sequence joins TRBV20-1 and TRBJ2-1; TRBD2 matches 8 bases. Germline V gene data show CDR1 as DFQATT and CDR2 as SNEGSKA (reference sequence). There are 14 residues in the CDR3. Trimming cost V 6 bases and J 3 bases; bases outside gene matches: 7. The CDR3 DNA reads as TGCAGTGCCTCGACTAGCGTCTTCTACAATGAGCAGTTCTTC. Protein: CSASTSVFYNEQFF.

The table lists this clonotype with a few counts. The gene calls are TRBV12-3 or TRBV12-4 and TRBJ2-7; D is perhaps TRBD1 or TRBD2 (5 bases each). The V gene lost 6 bases and the J gene lost 0 bases, with 15 bases spanning the gap. This CDR3 is built from 15 residues. CDR3 protein: CASSTRSGRSYEQYF. CDR3 nucleotide sequence: TGTGCCAGCAGCACAAGGTCGGGGCGCTCCTACGAGCAGTACTTC.

V and J are TRBV3-1 and TRBJ1-5; the D gene is possibly TRBD1 (5 bases). V was clipped by 2 bases and J by 2 bases, with 13 bases between them. CDR1 LGHDT and CDR2 YNNKEL come from the germline V gene (reference sequence). The CDR3 runs to 16 residues. CDR3 coding DNA: TGTGCCAGCAGCCAAACGGGCGTGGGGCGCAATCAGCCCCAGCATTTT. Its protein product is CASSQTGVGRNQPQHF.

This clonotype turned up a few times. The chain joins TRBV29-1 to TRBJ2-1; D tentatively fits TRBD1 or TRBD2 (5 bases each). Between the trimmed V and J ends, which lost 7 bases and 9 bases, there was a span of 16 bases. Germline lookup yields CDR1 SQVTM and CDR2 ANQGSEA. This CDR3 comprises 12 residues. CDR3 bases: TGCAGCGCTGAGGGCAGGGCGGTTGAGCAGTTCTTC. Amino acid sequence: CSAEGRAVEQFF.

The rearrangement links TRBV2 to TRBJ1-6; 7 positions agree with TRBD1. The CDR3 extends over 13 amino acids. V dropped 8 bases and J dropped 10; count of bases not matched to a gene: 8. Germline values: CDR1 SNHLY, CDR2 FYNNEI. This CDR3 reads CASLRGQLSPLHF. The CDR3 nucleotides read TGTGCCAGCTTGAGGGGACAGCTATCACCCCTCCACTTT.

As regards this clonotype: The junction differs from germline at one of its ends, possibly a read error. The chain uses TRBV27 and TRBJ2-7, with 10 nucleotides matching TRBD2. The CDR3 is 17 amino acids. Per the germline V gene, CDR1 is MNHEY and CDR2 is SMNVEV (reference sequence). This CDR3 reads CASRDSVASGSSYGQYF. In nucleotides, the CDR3 is TGTGCCAGCAGGGATAGCGTGGCTAGCGGGAGCTCCTACGGGCAGTACTTC.